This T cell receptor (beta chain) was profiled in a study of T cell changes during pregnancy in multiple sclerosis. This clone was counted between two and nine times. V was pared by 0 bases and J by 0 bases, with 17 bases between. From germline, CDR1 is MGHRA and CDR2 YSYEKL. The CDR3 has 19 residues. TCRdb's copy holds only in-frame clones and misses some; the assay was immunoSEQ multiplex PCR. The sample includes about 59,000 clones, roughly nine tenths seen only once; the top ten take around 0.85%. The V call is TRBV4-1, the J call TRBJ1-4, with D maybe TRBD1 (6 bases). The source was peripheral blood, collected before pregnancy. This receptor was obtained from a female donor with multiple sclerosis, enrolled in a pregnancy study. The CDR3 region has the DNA TGCGCCAGCAGCCAAGATCCGGGACAAGACTTAGCAACTAATGAAAAACTGTTTTTT. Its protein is CASSQDPGQDLATNEKLFF.